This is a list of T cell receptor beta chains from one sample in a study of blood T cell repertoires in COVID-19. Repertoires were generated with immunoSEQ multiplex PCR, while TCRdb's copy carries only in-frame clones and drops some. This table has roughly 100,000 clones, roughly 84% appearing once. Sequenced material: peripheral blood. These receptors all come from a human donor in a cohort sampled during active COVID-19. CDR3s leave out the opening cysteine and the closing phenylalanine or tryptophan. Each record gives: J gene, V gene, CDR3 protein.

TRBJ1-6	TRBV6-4	ASSARANSPLH
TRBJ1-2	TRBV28	ASSTGQGWYGYT
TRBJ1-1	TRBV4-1	ASSSPPTVNTEAF
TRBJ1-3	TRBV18	ASSPTGKGETGNTIY
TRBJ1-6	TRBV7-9	ASTSGGSGSPLH
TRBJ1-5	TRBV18	ASSPPDRDQPQH
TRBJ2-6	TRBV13	ASSTRQGTGSGANVLT
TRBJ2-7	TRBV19	ASSHLGGSYEQY
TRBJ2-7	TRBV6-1	ASSEGTSTFYEQY
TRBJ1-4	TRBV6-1	ASSEGREGGRAGKLF
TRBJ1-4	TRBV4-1	ASSQDGQGVEKLF
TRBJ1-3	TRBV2	ASYRGPPGNTIY
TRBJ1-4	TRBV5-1	ASSLETGDEKLF
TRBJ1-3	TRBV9	ASSVGAGSGNTIY
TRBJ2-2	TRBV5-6	ASSYEDNGADGELF
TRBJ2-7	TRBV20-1	SASSGIKGY
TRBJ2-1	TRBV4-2	ASSQDAYEQF
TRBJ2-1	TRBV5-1	ASSLGSDNEQF
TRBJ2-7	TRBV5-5	ASSGEGFTYEQY
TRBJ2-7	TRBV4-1	ASSQVLAYEQY
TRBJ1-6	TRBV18	ASSQRQGRARSPLH
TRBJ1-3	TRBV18	ASSPSAGGVFSGNTIY
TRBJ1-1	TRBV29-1	SASRTGVFTEAF
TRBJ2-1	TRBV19	ASSQPLGTGGRLALHEQF
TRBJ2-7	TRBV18	ASPGTEDYEQY
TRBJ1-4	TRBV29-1	SVKGTGDEKLF
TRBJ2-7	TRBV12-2	ASRLALLAGGSYEQY
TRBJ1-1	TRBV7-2	ASSLVGGEDTEAF
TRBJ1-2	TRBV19	ASSRKDRDGYT
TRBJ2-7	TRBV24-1	ATSDPTLDDEQY
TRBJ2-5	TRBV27	ASSRPGGGETQY
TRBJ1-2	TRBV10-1	ASTQTQPGIPLHFYGYT
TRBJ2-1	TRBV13	ASSSLRGDSYNEQF
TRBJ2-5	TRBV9	ASSVFSLAGGRETQY
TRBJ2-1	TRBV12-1	ASSFWDREDLKQF
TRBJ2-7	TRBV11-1	ASSPPGQGSWEQY
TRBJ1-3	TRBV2	ASSVAGARIGNTIY
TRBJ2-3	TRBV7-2	ASSFYPLAGGDTDTQY
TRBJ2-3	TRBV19	ASSILTGGGTDTQY
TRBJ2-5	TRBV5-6	ASSLVGGGQETQY
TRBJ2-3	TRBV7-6	ASSLAELAGDAPSTDTQY
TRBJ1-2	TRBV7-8	ASSPPLEQGIYGYT
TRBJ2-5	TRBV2	ASRPGGQETQY
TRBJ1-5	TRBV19	AGSAQGIPNQPQH
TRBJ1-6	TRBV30	ASTGIPGSPLH
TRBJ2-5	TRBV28	ASRGAGGPETQY
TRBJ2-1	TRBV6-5	ASRVTSAKF
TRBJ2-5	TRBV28	ASSLGTPQETQY
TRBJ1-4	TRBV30	AWSRPTGSLDNEKLF
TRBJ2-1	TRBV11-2	ASSLGGGREGYNEQF
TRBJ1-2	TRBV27	ASRWEYGYT
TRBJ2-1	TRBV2	ASSEEGPGLGSGEQF
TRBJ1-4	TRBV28	ASSSDRGFEKLF